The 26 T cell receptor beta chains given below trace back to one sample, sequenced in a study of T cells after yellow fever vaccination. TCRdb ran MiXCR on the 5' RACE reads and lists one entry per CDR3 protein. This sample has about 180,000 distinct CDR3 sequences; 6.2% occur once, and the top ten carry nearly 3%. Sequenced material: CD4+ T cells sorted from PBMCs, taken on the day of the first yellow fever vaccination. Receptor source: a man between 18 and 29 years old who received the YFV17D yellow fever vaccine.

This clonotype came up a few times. The CDR3: CASSPPGLAGAPTDTQYF. The DNA for the CDR3 is TGTGCCAGCAGTCCACCGGGACTAGCGGGGGCGCCCACAGATACGCAGTATTTT. The chain employs TRBV27 and TRBJ2-3; the match to TRBD2 covers 14 bases. J was trimmed by 2 bases and V by 5 bases; bases with no gene match: 9. Looked up from germline, CDR1 is MNHEY and CDR2 is SMNVEV (reference sequence). The CDR3 has 18 residues.

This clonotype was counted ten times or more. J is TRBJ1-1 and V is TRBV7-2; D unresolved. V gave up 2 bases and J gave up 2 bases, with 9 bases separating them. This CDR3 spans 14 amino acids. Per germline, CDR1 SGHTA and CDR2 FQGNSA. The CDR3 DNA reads TGTGCCAGCAGCTTACACAGCACCAACACTGAAGCTTTCTTT. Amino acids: CASSLHSTNTEAFF.

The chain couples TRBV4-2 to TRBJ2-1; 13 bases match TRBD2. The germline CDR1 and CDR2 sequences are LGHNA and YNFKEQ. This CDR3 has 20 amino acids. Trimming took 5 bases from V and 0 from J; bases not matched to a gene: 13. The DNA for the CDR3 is TGTGCCAGCAGCACCCCCCGGACTAGCGGGGGCGCGAGCTCCTACAATGAGCAGTTCTTC. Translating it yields CASSTPRTSGGASSYNEQFF.

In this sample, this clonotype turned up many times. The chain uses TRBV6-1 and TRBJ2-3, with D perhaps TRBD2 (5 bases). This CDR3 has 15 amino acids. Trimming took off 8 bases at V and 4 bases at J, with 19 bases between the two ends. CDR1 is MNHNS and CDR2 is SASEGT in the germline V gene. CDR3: CASGPSIAKPDTQYF. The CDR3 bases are TGTGCCAGCGGCCCTAGTATAGCGAAGCCAGATACGCAGTATTTT.

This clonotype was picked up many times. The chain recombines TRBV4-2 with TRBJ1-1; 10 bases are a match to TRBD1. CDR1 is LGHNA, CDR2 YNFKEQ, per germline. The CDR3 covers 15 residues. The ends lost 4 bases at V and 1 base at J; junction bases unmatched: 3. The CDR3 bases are TGTGCCAGCAGCCGCGGACAGGGGGGGAACACTGAAGCTTTCTTT. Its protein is CASSRGQGGNTEAFF.

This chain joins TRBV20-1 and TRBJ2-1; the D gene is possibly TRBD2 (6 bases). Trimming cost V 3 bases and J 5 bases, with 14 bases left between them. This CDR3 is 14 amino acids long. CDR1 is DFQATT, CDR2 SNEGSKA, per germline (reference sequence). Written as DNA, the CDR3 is TGCAGTGCTAGGGGACCGGGACTCCACAATGAGCAGTTCTTC. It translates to CSARGPGLHNEQFF.

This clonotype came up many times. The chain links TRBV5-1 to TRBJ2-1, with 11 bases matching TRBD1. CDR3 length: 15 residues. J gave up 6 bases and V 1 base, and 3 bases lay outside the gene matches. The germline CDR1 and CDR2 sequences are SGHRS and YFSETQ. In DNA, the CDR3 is TGCGCCAGCAGCTTGCTCGGGACAGGGGGCAATGAGCAGTTCTTC. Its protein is CASSLLGTGGNEQFF.

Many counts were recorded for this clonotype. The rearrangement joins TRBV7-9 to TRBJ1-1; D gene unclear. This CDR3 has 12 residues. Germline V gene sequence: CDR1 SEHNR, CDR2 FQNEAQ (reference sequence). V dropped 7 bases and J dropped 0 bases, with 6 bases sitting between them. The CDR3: CASKGMNTEAFF. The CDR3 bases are TGTGCCAGCAAGGGAATGAACACTGAAGCTTTCTTT.

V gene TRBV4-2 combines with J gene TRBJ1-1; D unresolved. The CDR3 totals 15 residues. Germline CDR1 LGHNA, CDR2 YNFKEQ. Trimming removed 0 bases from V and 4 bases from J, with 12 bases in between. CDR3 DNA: TGTGCCAGCAGCCAAGATCGTCTGGGGAGCACTGAAGCTTTCTTT. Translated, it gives CASSQDRLGSTEAFF.

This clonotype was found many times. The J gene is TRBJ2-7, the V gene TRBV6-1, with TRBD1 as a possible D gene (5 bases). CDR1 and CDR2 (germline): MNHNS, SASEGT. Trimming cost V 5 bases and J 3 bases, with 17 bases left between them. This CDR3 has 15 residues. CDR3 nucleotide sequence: TGTGCCAGCAGTCCCCGCCGACAGAGCCTCTACGAGCAGTACGTC. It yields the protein CASSPRRQSLYEQYV.

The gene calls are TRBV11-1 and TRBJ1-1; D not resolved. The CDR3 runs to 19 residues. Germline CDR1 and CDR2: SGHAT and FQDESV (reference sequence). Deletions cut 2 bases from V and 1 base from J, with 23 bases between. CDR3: CASSLWVLGLGAGNTEAFF. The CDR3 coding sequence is TGTGCCAGCAGCTTATGGGTCCTAGGTCTGGGAGCAGGGAACACTGAAGCTTTCTTT.

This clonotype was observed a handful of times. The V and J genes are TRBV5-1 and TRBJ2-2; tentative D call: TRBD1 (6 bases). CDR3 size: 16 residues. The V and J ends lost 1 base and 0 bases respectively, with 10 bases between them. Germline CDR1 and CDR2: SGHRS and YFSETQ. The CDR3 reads CASSLLPGANTGELFF. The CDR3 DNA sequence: TGCGCCAGCAGCTTGTTACCAGGGGCGAACACCGGGGAGCTGTTTTTT.

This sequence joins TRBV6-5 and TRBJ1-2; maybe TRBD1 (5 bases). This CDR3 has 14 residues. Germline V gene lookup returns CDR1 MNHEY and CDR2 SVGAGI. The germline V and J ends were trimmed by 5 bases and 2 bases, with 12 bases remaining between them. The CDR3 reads CASSITQANYGYTF. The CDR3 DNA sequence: TGTGCCAGCAGTATCACACAGGCGAACTATGGCTACACCTTC.

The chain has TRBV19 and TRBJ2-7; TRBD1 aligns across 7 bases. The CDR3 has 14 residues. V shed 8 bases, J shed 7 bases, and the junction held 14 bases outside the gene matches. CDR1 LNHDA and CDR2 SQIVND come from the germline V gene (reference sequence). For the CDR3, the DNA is TGTGCCAGTGGCCAGGGACAGTGGTTGTATGAGCAGTACTTC. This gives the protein CASGQGQWLYEQYF.

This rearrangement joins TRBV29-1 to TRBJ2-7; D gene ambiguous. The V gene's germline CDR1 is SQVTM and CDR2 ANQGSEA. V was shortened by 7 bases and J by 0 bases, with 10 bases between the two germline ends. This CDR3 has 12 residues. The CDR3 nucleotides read TGCAGCGCAGGACCAAGCTCCTACGAGCAGTACTTC. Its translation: CSAGPSSYEQYF.

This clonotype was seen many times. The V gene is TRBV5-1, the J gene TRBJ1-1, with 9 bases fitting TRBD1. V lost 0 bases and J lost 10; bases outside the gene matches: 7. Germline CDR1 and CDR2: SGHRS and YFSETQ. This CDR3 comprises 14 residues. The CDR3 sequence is CASSLAGQGTGAFF. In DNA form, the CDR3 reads TGCGCCAGCAGCTTGGCGGGACAGGGAACAGGAGCTTTCTTT.

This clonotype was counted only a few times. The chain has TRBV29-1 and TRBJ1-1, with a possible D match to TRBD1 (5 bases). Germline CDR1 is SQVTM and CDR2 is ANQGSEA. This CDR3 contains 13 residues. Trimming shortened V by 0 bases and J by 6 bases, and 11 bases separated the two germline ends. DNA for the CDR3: TGCAGCGTTGAAGACTACAGGAGCGCTGAAGCTTTCTTT. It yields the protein CSVEDYRSAEAFF.

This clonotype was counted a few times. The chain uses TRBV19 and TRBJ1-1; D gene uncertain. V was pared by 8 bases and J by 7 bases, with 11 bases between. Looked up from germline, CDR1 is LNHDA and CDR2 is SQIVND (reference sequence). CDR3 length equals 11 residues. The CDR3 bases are TGTGCCAGTCAGGACCGCCGTGAAGCTTTCTTT. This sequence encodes CASQDRREAFF.

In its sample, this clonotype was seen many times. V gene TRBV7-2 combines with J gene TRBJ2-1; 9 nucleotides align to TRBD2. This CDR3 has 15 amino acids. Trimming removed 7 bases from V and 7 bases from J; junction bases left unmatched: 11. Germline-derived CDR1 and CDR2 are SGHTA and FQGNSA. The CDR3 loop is CASTLGLAGKNEQFF. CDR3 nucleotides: TGTGCCAGCACCTTGGGCCTAGCGGGGAAGAATGAGCAGTTCTTC. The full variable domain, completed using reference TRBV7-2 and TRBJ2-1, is GAGVSQSPSNKVTEKGKDVELRCDPISGHTALYWYRQSLGQGLEFLIYFQGNSAPDKSGLPSDRFSAERTGGSVSTLTIQRTQQEDSAVYLCASTLGLAGKNEQFFGPGTRLTVL.

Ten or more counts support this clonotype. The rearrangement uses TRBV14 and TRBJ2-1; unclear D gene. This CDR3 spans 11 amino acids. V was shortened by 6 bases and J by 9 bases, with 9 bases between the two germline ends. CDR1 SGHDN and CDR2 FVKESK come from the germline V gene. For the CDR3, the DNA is TGTGCCAGCAGGAGGACGGGTGAGCAGTTCTTC. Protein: CASRRTGEQFF.

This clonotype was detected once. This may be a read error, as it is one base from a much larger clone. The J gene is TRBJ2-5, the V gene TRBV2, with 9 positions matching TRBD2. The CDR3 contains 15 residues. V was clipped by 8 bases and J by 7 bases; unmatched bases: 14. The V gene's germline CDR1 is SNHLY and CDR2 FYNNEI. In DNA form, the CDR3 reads TGTGCCAGCGGGCGGAGTAGCGGGGGAGGGGGGACCCAGTACTTC. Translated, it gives CASGRSSGGGGTQYF.

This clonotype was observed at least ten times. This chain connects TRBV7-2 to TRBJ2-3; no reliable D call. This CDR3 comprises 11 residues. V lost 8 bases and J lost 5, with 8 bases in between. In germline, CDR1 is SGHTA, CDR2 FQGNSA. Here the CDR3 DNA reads TGTGCCAGCGGCCAAATAGATACGCAGTATTTT. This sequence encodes CASGQIDTQYF.

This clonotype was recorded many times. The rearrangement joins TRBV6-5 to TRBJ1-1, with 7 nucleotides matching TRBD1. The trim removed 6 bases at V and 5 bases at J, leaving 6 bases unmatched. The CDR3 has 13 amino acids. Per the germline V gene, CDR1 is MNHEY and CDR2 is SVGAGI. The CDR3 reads CASSGQASTEAFF. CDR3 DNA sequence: TGTGCCAGCAGCGGACAGGCCTCAACTGAAGCTTTCTTT.

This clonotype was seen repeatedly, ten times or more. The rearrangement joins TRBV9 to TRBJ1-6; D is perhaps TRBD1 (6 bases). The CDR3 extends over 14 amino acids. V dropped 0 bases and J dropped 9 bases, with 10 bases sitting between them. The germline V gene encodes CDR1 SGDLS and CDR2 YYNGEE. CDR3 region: CASSVDRVGSPLHF. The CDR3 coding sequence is TGTGCCAGCAGCGTAGACAGGGTGGGTTCACCCCTCCACTTT.

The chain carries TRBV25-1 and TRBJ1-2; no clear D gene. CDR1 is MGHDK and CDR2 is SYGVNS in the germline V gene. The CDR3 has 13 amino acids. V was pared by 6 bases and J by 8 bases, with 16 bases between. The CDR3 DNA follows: TGTGCCAGCAGAACGTCGGGAAAAGGCGGCTACACCTTC. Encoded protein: CASRTSGKGGYTF.

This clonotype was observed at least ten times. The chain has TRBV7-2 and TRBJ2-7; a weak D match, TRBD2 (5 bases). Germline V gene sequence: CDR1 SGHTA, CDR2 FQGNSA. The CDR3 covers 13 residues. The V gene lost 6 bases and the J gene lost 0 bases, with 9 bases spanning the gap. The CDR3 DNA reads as TGTGCCAGCAGTGCGGGCCGCTCCTACGAGCAGTACGTC. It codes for CASSAGRSYEQYV.